Listed below are T cell receptor beta chains from one sample, sequenced in a study of blood T cell repertoires in COVID-19. Measured with immunoSEQ multiplex PCR; TCRdb has only the in-frame clones, and not every one. Seen here are 150,000 to 250,000 clones, around 94% observed once, and the top ten hold around 0.8%. The specimen sequenced was peripheral blood. Receptors were obtained from a man between 25 and 39 years old with COVID-19, enrolled during active disease. The CDR3 runs from the conserved cysteine through the conserved F or W. The D gene is left open where the match is weak. Only part of the rows carry a size: once, few, many, or a class if the clone is expanded.

j_call clone_size d_call v_call cdr3_length cdr3_nt cdr3_aa
TRBJ1-1 NA NA TRBV12-3/TRBV12-4 13 TGTGCCAGCGGAATAAAGGAGGGGACTGAAGCTTTCTTT CASGIKEGTEAFF
TRBJ2-7 NA TRBD1 TRBV6-5 15 TGTGCCAGCAGTTACGCGGACGGACAGGCCTACGAGCAGTACTTC CASSYADGQAYEQYF
TRBJ2-7 NA NA TRBV7-9 14 TGTGCCAGCAGCCCACCGACAGAGCCCTACGAGCAGTACTTC CASSPPTEPYEQYF
TRBJ2-3 NA TRBD1 TRBV5-1 13 TGCGCCAGCACTGCGACAGGGGAAGATACGCAGTATTTT CASTATGEDTQYF
TRBJ1-1 once NA TRBV5-1 14 TGCGCCAGCAGCCCCACACCGGAGGTGGGTGAAGCTTTCTTT CASSPTPEVGEAFF
TRBJ2-3 NA NA TRBV27 13 TGTGCCCTGGGGAGCGCCAGCACAGATACGCAGTATTTT CALGSASTDTQYF
TRBJ2-5 NA TRBD1 TRBV5-1 15 TGCGCCAGCAGCCACGGGGACAGGGAAGGAGAGACCCAGTACTTC CASSHGDREGETQYF
TRBJ1-2 once NA TRBV10-2 14 TGCGCCAGCACAGGCGACTACGGGAACTATGGCTACACCTTC CASTGDYGNYGYTF
TRBJ2-1 NA NA TRBV19 11 TGTGCCAGTAGTACCGTGAGTGAGCAGTTCTTC CASSTVSEQFF
TRBJ2-2 once TRBD1 TRBV6-6 14 TGTGCCAGCACCACAGGGGGCGACACCGGGGAGCTGTTTTTT CASTTGGDTGELFF
TRBJ2-7 NA TRBD1 TRBV5-4 16 TGTGCCAGCAGCTTGCCTCCGGGACAGGGGCCCTACGAGCAGTACTTC CASSLPPGQGPYEQYF
TRBJ1-6 NA NA TRBV5-1 15 TGCGCCAGCAGCTTGGATGGACAATTTCAGTCACCCCTCCACTTT CASSLDGQFQSPLHF
TRBJ1-2 NA TRBD1 TRBV2 15 TGTGCCAGCAGTATACGGACAGGGGCAGACTATGGCTACACCTTC CASSIRTGADYGYTF
TRBJ1-2 NA TRBD1 TRBV2 15 TGTGCCACAGAACTCGGGACAGCTACTAACTATGGCTACACCTTC CATELGTATNYGYTF
TRBJ1-6 NA TRBD1 TRBV19 13 TGTGCCACCTCATCAGGGGGTTGGTCACCCCTCCACTTT CATSSGGWSPLHF
TRBJ2-3 NA NA TRBV2 15 TGTGCCAGCAGTAACCGGGACACCCTCACAGATACGCAGTATTTT CASSNRDTLTDTQYF
TRBJ1-2 NA TRBD1 TRBV18 15 TGTGCCAGCTCACCAACGACAGGGGGAAACTATGGCTACACCTTC CASSPTTGGNYGYTF
TRBJ1-2 NA NA TRBV18 14 TGTGCCAGCTCACCAGCAGGGGACCTCTATGGCTACACCTTC CASSPAGDLYGYTF
TRBJ1-1 NA NA TRBV28 13 TGTGCCAGCAGTTTCCAGTGGGCTGATGAAGCTTTCTTT CASSFQWADEAFF
TRBJ1-5 NA TRBD1 TRBV7-9 15 TGTGCCAGCAGCCTGGGACAGGGGGACAATCAGCCCCAGCATTTT CASSLGQGDNQPQHF
TRBJ1-3 NA NA TRBV5-1 15 TGCGCCAGCAGCGCTTCAGGGAACTCTGGAAACACCATATATTTT CASSASGNSGNTIYF
TRBJ1-1 NA NA TRBV7-9 15 TGTGCCAGCAGCTTAGAAGAGGTGCGGGAAACTGAAGCTTTCTTT CASSLEEVRETEAFF
TRBJ2-6 NA NA TRBV9 18 TGTGCCAGCAGCGTAGGAGCGGCGGGGAGCTCTGGGGCCAACGTCCTGACTTTC CASSVGAAGSSGANVLTF
TRBJ2-7 once TRBD1 TRBV19 15 TGTGCCAGTAGTACCCCCGGGACAGGGGGCGACGAGCAGTACTTC CASSTPGTGGDEQYF
TRBJ1-4 NA TRBD1 TRBV19 15 TGTGCCAGTAGCTGGACAGGGTATTCTAATGAAAAACTGTTTTTT CASSWTGYSNEKLFF
TRBJ1-4 NA NA TRBV27 13 TGTGCCAGCGCCAGGGGCTCCAATGAAAAACTGTTTTTT CASARGSNEKLFF
TRBJ2-1 NA NA TRBV5-1 15 TGCGCCAGCAGCTTCGAACGGAGGAGTTACAATGAGCAGTTCTTC CASSFERRSYNEQFF
TRBJ2-7 NA NA TRBV29-1 13 TGCAGCGTTGTGGTCGCAACAGCTTACGAGCAGTACTTC CSVVVATAYEQYF
TRBJ2-5 NA NA TRBV10-3 12 TGTGCCATCAGCGGACAGCAAGAGACCCAGTACTTC CAISGQQETQYF
TRBJ2-2 NA NA TRBV28 13 TGTGCCAGCAGTCGTGCCGGCACCGGGGAGCTGTTTTTT CASSRAGTGELFF
TRBJ1-6 NA NA TRBV7-9 14 TGTGCCAGCAGCTCAGGACAGACCTATTCACCCCTCCACTTT CASSSGQTYSPLHF
TRBJ2-7 NA TRBD1 TRBV19 14 TGTGCCAGTAGTGGGACAGCTACCTCCTACGAGCAGTACTTC CASSGTATSYEQYF
TRBJ1-5 once NA TRBV6-5 15 TGTGCCAGCAGTACGGACAGTTATAGCAATCAGCCCCAGCATTTT CASSTDSYSNQPQHF
TRBJ1-5 NA NA TRBV2 16 TGTGCCAGCAGCGGAGGCCCAGATTATAGCAATCAGCCCCAGCATTTT CASSGGPDYSNQPQHF
TRBJ2-5 once TRBD2 TRBV5-1 15 TGCGCCAGCACCGAACTAGCGGGGGGGCCTGGGACCCAGTACTTC CASTELAGGPGTQYF
TRBJ2-2 NA NA TRBV12-2 17 TGTGCAAGTCGCTTAGAGGAGGCAGGGGGAAACACCGGGGAGCTGTTTTTT CASRLEEAGGNTGELFF
TRBJ1-1 NA NA TRBV6-5 15 TGTGCCAGCAGTTACTCGATGGGTATTAGCGTTGAAGCTTTCTTT CASSYSMGISVEAFF
TRBJ1-6 NA NA TRBV2 13 TGTGCCAGCAGTGAAGGGCCCAATTCACCCCTCCACTTT CASSEGPNSPLHF
TRBJ2-7 NA NA TRBV6-5 13 TGTGCCAGCGGAGGATGGAGCTCCTACGAGCAGTACTTC CASGGWSSYEQYF
TRBJ2-2 NA NA TRBV5-4 14 TGTGCCAGCAGCTTGGCCCGGAACACCGGGGAGCTGTTTTTT CASSLARNTGELFF
TRBJ1-1 NA TRBD1 TRBV5-4 16 TGTGCCAGCAGCCCGGGACAGGGAGGTTTTGCCACTGAAGCTTTCTTT CASSPGQGGFATEAFF